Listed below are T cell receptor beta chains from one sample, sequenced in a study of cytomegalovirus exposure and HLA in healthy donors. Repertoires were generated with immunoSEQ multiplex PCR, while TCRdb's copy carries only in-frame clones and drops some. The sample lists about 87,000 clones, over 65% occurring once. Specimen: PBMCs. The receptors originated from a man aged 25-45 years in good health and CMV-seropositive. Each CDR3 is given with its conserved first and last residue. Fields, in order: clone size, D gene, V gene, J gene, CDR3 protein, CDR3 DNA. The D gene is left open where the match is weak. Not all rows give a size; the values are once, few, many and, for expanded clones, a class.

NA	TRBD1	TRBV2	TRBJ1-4	CASSPPGTGYEKLFF	TGTGCCAGCAGCCCCCCCGGGACAGGGTATGAAAAACTGTTTTTT
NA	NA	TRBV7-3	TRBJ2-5	CASSPGRGQETQYF	TGTGCCAGCAGCCCTGGGAGGGGGCAAGAGACCCAGTACTTC
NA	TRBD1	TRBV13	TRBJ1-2	CASSSSSDRYYYGYTF	TGTGCCAGCAGCAGCAGCTCGGACAGGTATTACTATGGCTACACCTTC
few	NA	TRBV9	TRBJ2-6	CASSPLAGANVLTF	TGTGCCAGCAGCCCACTAGCTGGGGCCAACGTCCTGACTTTC
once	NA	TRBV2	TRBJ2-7	CASSPRSPYEQYF	TGTGCCAGCTCCCCCAGGTCCCCCTACGAGCAGTACTTC
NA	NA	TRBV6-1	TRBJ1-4	CASRVQGTNEKLFF	TGTGCCAGCAGAGTACAGGGCACTAATGAAAAACTGTTTTTT
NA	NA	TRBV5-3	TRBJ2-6	CARSSGFSGANVLTF	TGTGCCAGAAGCTCCGGGTTTTCTGGGGCCAACGTCCTGACTTTC
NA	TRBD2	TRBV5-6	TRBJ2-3	CASSPGTSGRSTDTQYF	TGTGCCAGCAGCCCGGGGACTAGCGGGAGAAGCACAGATACGCAGTATTTT
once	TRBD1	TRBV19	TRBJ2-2	CASSSTGGKTGELFF	TGTGCCAGTAGTAGCACAGGGGGCAAAACCGGGGAGCTGTTTTTT
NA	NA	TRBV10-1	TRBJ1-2	CASSESTAGYGYTF	TGCGCCAGCAGTGAATCGACAGCAGGCTATGGCTACACCTTC
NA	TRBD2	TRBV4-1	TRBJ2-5	CASSLLAERRGTQYF	TGCGCCAGCAGCCTACTAGCGGAGAGGCGTGGAACCCAGTACTTC
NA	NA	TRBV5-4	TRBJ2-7	CASSLAGRPYEQYF	TGTGCCAGCAGCTTGGCCGGCAGGCCCTACGAGCAGTACTTC
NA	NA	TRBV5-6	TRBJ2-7	CASSLNDGFSYEQYF	TGTGCCAGCAGCTTGAATGATGGCTTCTCCTACGAGCAGTACTTC
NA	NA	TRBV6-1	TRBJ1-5	CASRQVNNQPQHF	TGTGCCTCCAGACAGGTTAACAATCAGCCCCAGCATTTT
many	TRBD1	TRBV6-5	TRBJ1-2	CASSPGQTFYGYTF	TGTGCCAGCAGCCCGGGACAGACCTTCTATGGCTACACCTTC
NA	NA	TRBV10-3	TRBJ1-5	CAISVQGEGQPQHF	TGTGCCATCAGTGTGCAGGGTGAAGGTCAGCCCCAGCATTTT
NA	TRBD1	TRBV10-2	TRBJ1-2	CASIGQGEYGYTF	TGCGCCAGCATCGGACAGGGCGAGTATGGCTACACCTTC
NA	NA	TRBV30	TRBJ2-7	CAGSVRGTYEQYF	TGTGCTGGAAGCGTTCGGGGAACCTACGAGCAGTACTTC
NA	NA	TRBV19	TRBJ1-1	CASSIKGRAGTEAFF	TGTGCCAGTAGTATAAAAGGCAGGGCTGGCACTGAAGCTTTCTTT
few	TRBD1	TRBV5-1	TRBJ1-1	CASAPTGGTEAFF	TGCGCCAGCGCCCCGACAGGGGGGACTGAAGCTTTCTTT
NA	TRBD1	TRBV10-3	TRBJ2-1	CAISPGQGGNEQFF	TGTGCCATCAGTCCGGGACAGGGGGGTAATGAGCAGTTCTTC
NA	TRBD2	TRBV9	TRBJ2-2	CASSETSASTGELFF	TGTGCCAGCAGCGAAACTAGCGCTTCCACCGGGGAGCTGTTTTTT
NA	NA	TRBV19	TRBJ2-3	CASSMPPGTQYF	TGTGCCAGTAGTATGCCCCCAGGTACGCAGTATTTT
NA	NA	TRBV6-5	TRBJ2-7	CASSRGYEQYF	TGTGCCAGCTCCAGGGGTTACGAGCAGTACTTC
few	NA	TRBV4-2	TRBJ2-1	CASSQDPIGGVNEQFF	TGTGCCAGCAGCCAAGACCCAATAGGGGGGGTGAATGAGCAGTTCTTC
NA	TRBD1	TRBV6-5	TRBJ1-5	CASSSGTGIQPQHF	TGTGCCAGCAGCTCCGGGACAGGGATTCAGCCCCAGCATTTT
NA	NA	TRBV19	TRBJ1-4	CASMKQFEEKLFF	TGTGCCAGTATGAAACAGTTCGAGGAAAAACTGTTTTTT
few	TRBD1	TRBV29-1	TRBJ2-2	CSVEDRVNTGELFF	TGCAGCGTCGAGGACAGGGTGAACACCGGGGAGCTGTTTTTT
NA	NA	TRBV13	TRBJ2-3	CASSGGASRGTDTQYF	TGTGCCAGCAGCGGGGGGGCTAGCCGGGGCACAGATACGCAGTATTTT
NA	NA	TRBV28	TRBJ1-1	CASSDIDSRPTEAFF	TGTGCCAGCAGTGATATTGACAGTCGGCCCACTGAAGCTTTCTTT
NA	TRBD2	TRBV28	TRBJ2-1	CASSLVGLPNEQFF	TGTGCCAGCAGTCTCGTGGGACTACCCAATGAGCAGTTCTTC
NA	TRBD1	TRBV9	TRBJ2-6	CASSAFDRAFSGANVLTF	TGTGCCAGCAGCGCCTTTGACAGGGCATTCTCTGGGGCCAACGTCCTGACTTTC
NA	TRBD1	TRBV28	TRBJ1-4	CASSFSRGQAFEKLFF	TGTGCCAGCAGTTTCTCCCGGGGACAGGCCTTTGAAAAACTGTTTTTT
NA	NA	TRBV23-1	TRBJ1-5	CASSHVDINQPQHF	TGCGCCAGCAGTCATGTCGACATAAATCAGCCCCAGCATTTT
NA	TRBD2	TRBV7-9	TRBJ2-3	CASTPWEGPPDTQYF	TGTGCCAGCACCCCTTGGGAGGGTCCCCCAGATACGCAGTATTTT
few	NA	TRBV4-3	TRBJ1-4	CASSQEFKQGYEKLFF	TGCGCCAGCAGCCAAGAGTTTAAACAGGGATACGAAAAACTGTTTTTT
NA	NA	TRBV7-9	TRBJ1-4	CASSPSASGILFF	TGTGCCAGCAGCCCCTCGGCCAGCGGCATACTGTTTTTT
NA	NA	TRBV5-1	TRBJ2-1	CASREGGAYNEQFF	TGCGCCAGCAGGGAGGGGGGGGCCTACAATGAGCAGTTCTTC
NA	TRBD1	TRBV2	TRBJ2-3	CASSLGQPDTQYF	TGTGCCAGCAGTCTGGGACAGCCAGATACGCAGTATTTT
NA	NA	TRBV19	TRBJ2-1	CASSGTAGGEQFF	TGTGCCAGTAGTGGGACAGCGGGCGGCGAGCAGTTCTTC
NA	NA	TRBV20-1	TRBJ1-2	CSATRGGYTF	TGCAGTGCAACCAGGGGTGGCTACACCTTC
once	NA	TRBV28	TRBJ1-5	CASSGGSWTLSVALNQPQHF	TGTGCCAGCAGTGGGGGGTCCTGGACGTTGTCCGTCGCTTTAAATCAGCCCCAGCATTTT
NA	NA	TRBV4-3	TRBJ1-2	CASSQRGRNRDGYTF	TGCGCCAGCAGCCAGCGTGGGAGGAATCGGGATGGCTACACCTTC
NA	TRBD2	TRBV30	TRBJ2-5	CAWTSGSYQETQYF	TGTGCCTGGACTAGCGGGAGCTACCAAGAGACCCAGTACTTC
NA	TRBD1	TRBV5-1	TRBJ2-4	CASSLNLGQGDKNIQYF	TGCGCCAGCAGCTTGAATTTGGGACAGGGCGACAAAAACATTCAGTACTTC
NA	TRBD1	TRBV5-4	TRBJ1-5	CASSWTGQGDSQPQHF	TGTGCCAGCAGCTGGACGGGACAGGGGGACAGTCAGCCCCAGCATTTT
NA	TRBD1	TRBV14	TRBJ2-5	CASSQVTGRGTQYF	TGTGCCAGCAGCCAAGTGACAGGGAGAGGGACCCAGTACTTC
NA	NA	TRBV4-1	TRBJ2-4	CASSQDRSIQYF	TGCGCCAGCAGCCAAGATCGGAGCATTCAGTACTTC
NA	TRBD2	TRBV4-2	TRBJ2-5	CASSRGEASGGVETQYF	TGTGCCAGCAGCCGAGGGGAGGCCTCGGGAGGGGTAGAGACCCAGTACTTC